This TCR beta chain stems from a study of blood T cell repertoires in COVID-19. For the study at large: Samples taken during acute and convalescent COVID-19 were collected in the United States, Italy and Spain. T cells, B-cell-depleted T cells, or PBMCs supplied cDNA or gDNA.

Per the germline V gene, CDR1 is SGHNT and CDR2 is YYREEE (reference sequence). V lost 6 bases and J 1 base, leaving 4 bases between the germline ends. CDR3 length: 12 amino acids. Seattle participants joined during active infection and were tracked over time. In the original processing: Reference gene primer amplification in the assay estimated nucleated cell counts. The protocol was immunoSEQ multiplex PCR, while the TCRdb copy is restricted to in-frame clones and leaves out a portion. V and J calls and clone size are as listed in that table; D and trimming were resolved from the DNA. The table lists hundreds of thousands of clones, 83% of them singletons.

Sequences were obtained from peripheral blood. This TCR was recovered from a woman in her 30s with COVID-19, enrolled during active disease. This chain connects TRBV5-4 to TRBJ2-2, with D hard to call. The CDR3 is CASKRNTGELFF. The CDR3 region has the DNA TGTGCCAGCAAGAGGAACACCGGGGAGCTGTTTTTT.